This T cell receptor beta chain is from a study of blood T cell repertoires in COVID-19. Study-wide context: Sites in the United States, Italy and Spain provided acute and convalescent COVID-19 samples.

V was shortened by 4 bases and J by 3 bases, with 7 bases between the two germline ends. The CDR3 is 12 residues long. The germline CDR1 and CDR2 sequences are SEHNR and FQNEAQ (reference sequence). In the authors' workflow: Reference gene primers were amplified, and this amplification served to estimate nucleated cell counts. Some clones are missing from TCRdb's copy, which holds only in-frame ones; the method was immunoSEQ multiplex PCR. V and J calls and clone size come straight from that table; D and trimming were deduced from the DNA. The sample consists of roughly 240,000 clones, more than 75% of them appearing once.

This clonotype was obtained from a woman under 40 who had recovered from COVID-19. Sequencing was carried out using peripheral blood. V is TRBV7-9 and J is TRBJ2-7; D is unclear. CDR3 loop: CASSSFHYEQYF. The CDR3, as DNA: TGTGCCAGCAGCTCATTTCACTACGAGCAGTACTTC.